This T cell receptor (beta chain) was recovered during a study of human T cells and chemical hapten exposure. Between the trimmed V and J ends, which lost 8 bases and 4 bases, there was a span of 9 bases. CDR3 length equals 11 residues. Germline-derived CDR1 and CDR2 are GTSNPN and SVGIG (reference sequence). One entry per CDR3 protein results from TCRdb running MiXCR on the RACE reads. The sample has 65,000 to 95,000 distinct CDR3 sequences, less than 8% seen once. Noted time point: patch test 2, 6 weeks after DPC sensitization. This sample's treatment: therapeutic diphenylcyclopropenone sensitization with weekly scalp DPC.

The sample in question was whole blood, obtained in connection with sensitization to the hapten diphenylcyclopropenone (DPC). The origin of this receptor is a woman aged 25-40 years with alopecia areata. Some clones in this sample may be carry-over from other donors' samples. V and J are TRBV30 and TRBJ1-3, with a possible D match to TRBD1 (5 bases). The CDR3 is CAKGSGNTIYF. For the CDR3, the DNA is TGTGCCAAGGGGTCGGGAAACACCATATATTTT.